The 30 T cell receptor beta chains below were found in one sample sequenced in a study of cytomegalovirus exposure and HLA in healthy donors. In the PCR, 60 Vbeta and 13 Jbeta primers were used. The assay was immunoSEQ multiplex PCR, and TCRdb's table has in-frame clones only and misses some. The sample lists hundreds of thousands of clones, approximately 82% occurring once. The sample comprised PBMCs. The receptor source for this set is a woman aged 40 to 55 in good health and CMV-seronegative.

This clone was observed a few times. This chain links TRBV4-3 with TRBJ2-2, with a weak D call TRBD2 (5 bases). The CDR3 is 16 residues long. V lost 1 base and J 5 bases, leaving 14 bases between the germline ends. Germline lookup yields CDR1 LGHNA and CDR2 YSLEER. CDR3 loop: CASSQGGRVGTGELFF. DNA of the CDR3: TGCGCCAGCAGCCAAGGTGGGCGGGTCGGGACCGGGGAGCTGTTTTTT.

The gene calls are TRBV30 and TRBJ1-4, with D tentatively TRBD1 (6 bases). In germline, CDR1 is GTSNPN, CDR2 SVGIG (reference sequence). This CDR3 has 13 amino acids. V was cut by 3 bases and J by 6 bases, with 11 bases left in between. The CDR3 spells CAWRAQGYEKLFF. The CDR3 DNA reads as TGTGCCTGGAGGGCCCAGGGGTATGAAAAACTGTTTTTT.

The chain's CDR3 is CASSLAGRGGETEAFF. CDR3 bases: TGCGCCAGCAGCTTGGCCGGACGGGGGGGCGAGACTGAAGCTTTCTTT. The chain joins TRBV5-1 to TRBJ1-1; the D gene is possibly TRBD1 (6 bases). V gave up 0 bases and J gave up 5 bases, with 17 bases separating them. CDR1 is SGHRS and CDR2 is YFSETQ in the germline V gene. The CDR3 loop spans 16 amino acids.

The CDR3 region has the DNA TGTGCCACCAGCAGAGATCGGGGGTTAATAGCCTACGAGCAGTACTTC. Its protein product is CATSRDRGLIAYEQYF. The chain combines TRBV15 with TRBJ2-7, with D possibly TRBD2 on 6 matching bases. The V gene lost 0 bases and the J gene lost 2 bases, with 14 bases spanning the gap. The germline V gene has CDR1 LNHNV and CDR2 YYDKDF (reference sequence). The CDR3 is made up of 16 amino acids.

The CDR3 DNA reads TGTGCCAGCAGTTATCGCCGGACAGGGGACTATGGCTACACCTTC. It specifies CASSYRRTGDYGYTF. This chain connects TRBV6-5 to TRBJ1-2, with TRBD1 matching 9 bases. Germline V gene data show CDR1 as MNHEY and CDR2 as SVGAGI. The CDR3 contains 15 residues. With V trimmed by 3 bases and J by 3 bases, 5 bases remained unmatched.

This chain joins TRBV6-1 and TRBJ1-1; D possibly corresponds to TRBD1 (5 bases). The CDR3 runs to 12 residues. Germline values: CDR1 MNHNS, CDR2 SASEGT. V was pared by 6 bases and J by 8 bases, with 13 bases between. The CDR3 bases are TGTGCCAGCAGCGACAGCCATCTCGAAGCTTTCTTT. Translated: CASSDSHLEAFF.

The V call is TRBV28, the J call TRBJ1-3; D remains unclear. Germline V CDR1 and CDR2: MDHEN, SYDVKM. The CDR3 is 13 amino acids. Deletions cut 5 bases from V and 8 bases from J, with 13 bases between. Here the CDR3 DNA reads TGTGCCAGCAGTAGACACATGGTGTACACCATATATTTT. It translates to CASSRHMVYTIYF.

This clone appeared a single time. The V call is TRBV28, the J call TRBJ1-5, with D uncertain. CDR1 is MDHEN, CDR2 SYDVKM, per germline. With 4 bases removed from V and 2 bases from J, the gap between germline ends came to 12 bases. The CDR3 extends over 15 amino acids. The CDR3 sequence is CASSYGGYRNQPQHF. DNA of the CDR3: TGTGCCAGCAGTTACGGAGGGTACCGCAATCAGCCCCAGCATTTT.

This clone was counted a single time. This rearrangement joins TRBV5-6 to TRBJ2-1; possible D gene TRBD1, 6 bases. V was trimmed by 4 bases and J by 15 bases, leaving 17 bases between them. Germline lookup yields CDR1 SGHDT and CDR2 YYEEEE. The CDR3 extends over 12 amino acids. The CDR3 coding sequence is TGTGCCAGCAGCCCATCGAGGACAGTCCCGTTCTTC. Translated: CASSPSRTVPFF.

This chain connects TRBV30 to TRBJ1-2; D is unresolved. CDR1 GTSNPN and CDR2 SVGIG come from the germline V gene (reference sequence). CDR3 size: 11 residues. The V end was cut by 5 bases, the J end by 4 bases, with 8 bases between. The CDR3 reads CAWGPSYGYTF. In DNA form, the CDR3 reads TGTGCCTGGGGCCCCTCCTATGGCTACACCTTC.

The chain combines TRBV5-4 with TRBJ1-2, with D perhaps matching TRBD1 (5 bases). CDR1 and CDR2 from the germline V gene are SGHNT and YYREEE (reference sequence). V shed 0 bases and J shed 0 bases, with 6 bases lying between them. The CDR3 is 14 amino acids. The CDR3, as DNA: TGTGCCAGCAGCTTGGAACAGGCTAACTATGGCTACACCTTC. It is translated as CASSLEQANYGYTF.

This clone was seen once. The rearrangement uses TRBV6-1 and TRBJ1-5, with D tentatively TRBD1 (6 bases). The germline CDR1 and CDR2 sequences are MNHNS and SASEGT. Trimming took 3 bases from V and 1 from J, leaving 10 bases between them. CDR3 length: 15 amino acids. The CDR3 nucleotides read TGTGCCAGCAGTGATAACAGGGCCAGCAATCAGCCCCAGCATTTT. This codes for CASSDNRASNQPQHF.

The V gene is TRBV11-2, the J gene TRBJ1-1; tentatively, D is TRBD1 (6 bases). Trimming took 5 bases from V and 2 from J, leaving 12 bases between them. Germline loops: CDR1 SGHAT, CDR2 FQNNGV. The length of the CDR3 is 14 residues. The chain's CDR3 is CASSPARGNTEAFF. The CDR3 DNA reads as TGTGCCAGCAGCCCAGCCAGGGGAAACACTGAAGCTTTCTTT.

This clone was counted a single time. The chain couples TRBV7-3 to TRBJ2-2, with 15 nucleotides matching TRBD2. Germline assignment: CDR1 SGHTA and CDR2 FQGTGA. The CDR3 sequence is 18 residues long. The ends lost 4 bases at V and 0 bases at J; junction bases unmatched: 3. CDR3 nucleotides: TGTGCCAGCAGCTGGGGACTAGCGGGGGGAACGAACACCGGGGAGCTGTTTTTT. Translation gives CASSWGLAGGTNTGELFF.

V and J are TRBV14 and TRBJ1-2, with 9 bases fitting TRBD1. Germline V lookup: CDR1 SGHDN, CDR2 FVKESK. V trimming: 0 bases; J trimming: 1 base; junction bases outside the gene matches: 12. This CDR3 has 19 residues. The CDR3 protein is CASSQDLGTGPPINYGYTF. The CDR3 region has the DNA TGTGCCAGCAGCCAAGATCTGGGGACAGGGCCCCCTATTAACTATGGCTACACCTTC.

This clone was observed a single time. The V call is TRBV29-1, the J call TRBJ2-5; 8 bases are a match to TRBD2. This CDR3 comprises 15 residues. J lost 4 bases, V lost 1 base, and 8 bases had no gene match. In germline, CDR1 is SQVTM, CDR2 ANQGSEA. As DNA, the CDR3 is TGCAGCGTTGAAGCTGGGTCGGGGGGGGGAGAGACCCAGTACTTC. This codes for CSVEAGSGGGETQYF.

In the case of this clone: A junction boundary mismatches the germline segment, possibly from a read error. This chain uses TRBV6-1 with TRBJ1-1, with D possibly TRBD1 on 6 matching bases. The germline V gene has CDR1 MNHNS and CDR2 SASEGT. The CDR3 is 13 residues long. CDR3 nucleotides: TGTGCCATCAGTGGCGGACAGCTCCCTGAAGCTTTCTTT. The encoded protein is CAISGGQLPEAFF.

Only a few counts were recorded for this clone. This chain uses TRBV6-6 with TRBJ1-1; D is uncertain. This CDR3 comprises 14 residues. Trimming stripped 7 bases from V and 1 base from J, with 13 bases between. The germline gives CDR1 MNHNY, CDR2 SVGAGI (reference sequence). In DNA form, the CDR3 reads TGTGCCAGCATCTGGGCCAATGCGAACACTGAAGCTTTCTTT. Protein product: CASIWANANTEAFF.

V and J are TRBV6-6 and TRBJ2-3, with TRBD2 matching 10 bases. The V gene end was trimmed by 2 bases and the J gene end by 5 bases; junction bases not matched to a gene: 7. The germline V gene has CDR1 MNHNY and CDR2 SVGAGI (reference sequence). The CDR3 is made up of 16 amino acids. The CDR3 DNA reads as TGTGCCAGCAGTTACACTAGCGGGGCTTTTGGAGATACGCAGTATTTT. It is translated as CASSYTSGAFGDTQYF.

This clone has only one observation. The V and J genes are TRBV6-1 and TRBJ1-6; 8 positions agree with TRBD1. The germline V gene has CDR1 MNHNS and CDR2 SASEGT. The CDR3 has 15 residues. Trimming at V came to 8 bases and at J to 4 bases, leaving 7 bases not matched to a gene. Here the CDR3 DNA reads TGTGCCAGCCGCCCACAGGGGGGATATAATTCACCCCTCCACTTT. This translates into CASRPQGGYNSPLHF.

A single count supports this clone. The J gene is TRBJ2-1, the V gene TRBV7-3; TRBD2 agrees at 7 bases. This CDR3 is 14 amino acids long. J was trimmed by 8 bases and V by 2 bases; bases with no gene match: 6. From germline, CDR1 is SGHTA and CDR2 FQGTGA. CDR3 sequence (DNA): TGTGCCAGCAGCTTATACGGGGGGACCTATGAGCAGTTCTTC. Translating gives CASSLYGGTYEQFF.

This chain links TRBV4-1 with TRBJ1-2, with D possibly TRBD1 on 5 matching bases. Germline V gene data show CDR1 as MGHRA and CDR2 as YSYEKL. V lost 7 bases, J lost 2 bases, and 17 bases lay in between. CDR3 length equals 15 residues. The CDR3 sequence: CASTHTGNQNYGYTF. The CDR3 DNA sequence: TGCGCCAGCACCCATACAGGCAACCAAAACTATGGCTACACCTTC.

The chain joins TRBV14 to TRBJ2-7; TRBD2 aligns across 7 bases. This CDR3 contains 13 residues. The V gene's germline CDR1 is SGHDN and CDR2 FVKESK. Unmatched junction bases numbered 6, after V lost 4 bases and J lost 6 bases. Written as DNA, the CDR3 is TGTGCCAGCAGCCGCGCCTGGGGGGGCGAGCAGTACTTC. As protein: CASSRAWGGEQYF.

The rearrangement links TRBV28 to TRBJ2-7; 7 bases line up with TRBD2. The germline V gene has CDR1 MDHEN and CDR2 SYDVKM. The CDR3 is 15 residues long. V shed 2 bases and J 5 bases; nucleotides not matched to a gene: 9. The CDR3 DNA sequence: TGTGCCAGCAGTTTAGCCCCGGCAGGGAGGGACGAGCAGTACTTC. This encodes CASSLAPAGRDEQYF. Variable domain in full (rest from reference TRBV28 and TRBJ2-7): DVKVTQSSRYLVKRTGEKVFLECVQDMDHENMFWYRQDPGLGLRLIYFSYDVKMKEKGDIPEGYSVSREKKERFSLILESASTNQTSMYLCASSLAPAGRDEQYFGPGTRLTVT.

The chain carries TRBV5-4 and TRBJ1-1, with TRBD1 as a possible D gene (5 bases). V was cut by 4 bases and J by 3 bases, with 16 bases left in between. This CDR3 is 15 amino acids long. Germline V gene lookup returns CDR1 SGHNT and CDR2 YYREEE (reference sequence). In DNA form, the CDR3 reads TGTGCCAGCAGCATTTATACAGGATCCCACACTGAAGCTTTCTTT. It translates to CASSIYTGSHTEAFF.

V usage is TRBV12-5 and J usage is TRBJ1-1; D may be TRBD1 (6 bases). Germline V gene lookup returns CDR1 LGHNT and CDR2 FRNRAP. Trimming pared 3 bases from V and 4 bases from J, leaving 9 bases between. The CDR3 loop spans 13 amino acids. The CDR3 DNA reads TGTGCTAGTGGTTTTAGAGGGGGCACTGAAGCTTTCTTT. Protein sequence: CASGFRGGTEAFF.

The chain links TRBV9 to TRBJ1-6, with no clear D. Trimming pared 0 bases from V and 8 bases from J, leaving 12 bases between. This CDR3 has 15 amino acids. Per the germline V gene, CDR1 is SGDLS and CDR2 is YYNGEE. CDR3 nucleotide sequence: TGTGCCAGCAGCGTAGACGGGGAGGCTTATTCACCCCTCCACTTT. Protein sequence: CASSVDGEAYSPLHF. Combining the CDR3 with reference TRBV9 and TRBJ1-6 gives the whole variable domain DSGVTQTPKHLITATGQRVTLRCSPRSGDLSVYWYQQSLDQGLQFLIQYYNGEERAKGNILERFSAQQFPDLHSELNLSSLELGDSALYFCASSVDGEAYSPLHFGNGTRLTVT.

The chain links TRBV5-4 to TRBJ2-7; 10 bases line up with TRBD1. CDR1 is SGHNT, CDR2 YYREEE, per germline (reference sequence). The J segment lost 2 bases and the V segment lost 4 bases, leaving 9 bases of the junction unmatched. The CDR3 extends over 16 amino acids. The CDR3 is CASSPRPGTGAYEQYF. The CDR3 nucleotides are TGTGCCAGCAGCCCACGGCCCGGGACAGGGGCCTACGAGCAGTACTTC. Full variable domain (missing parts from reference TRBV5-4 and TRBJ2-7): ETGVTQSPTHLIKTRGQQVTLRCSSQSGHNTVSWYQQALGQGPQFIFQYYREEENGRGNFPPRFSGLQFPNYSSELNVNALELDDSALYLCASSPRPGTGAYEQYFGPGTRLTVT.

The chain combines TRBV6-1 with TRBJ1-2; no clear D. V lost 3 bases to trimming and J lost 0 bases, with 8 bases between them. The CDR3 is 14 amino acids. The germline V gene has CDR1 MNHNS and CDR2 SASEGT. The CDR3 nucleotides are TGTGCCAGCAGTGACGGGGTTACTAACTATGGCTACACCTTC. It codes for CASSDGVTNYGYTF.

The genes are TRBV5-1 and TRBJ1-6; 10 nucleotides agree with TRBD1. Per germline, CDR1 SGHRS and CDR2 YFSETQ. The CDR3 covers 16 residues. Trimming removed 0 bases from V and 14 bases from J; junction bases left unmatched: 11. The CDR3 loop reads CASSLDPGTGVQALHF. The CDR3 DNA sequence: TGCGCCAGCAGCTTGGACCCCGGGACAGGGGTTCAGGCCCTCCACTTT.